This paragraph reports one T cell receptor (beta chain). As processed by the authors: By means of reference gene primer amplification, nucleated cell counts were estimated. Using immunoSEQ multiplex PCR, the repertoire was profiled, and TCRdb retains in-frame clones only, with some absent. V and J calls and clone size are as listed in that table; D and trimming were resolved from the DNA. This sample has 250,000 to 400,000 clones, with roughly 88% found just once. The data are from a study of blood T cell repertoires in COVID-19. Turning to the study itself: The cDNA or gDNA used as material had been derived from T cells, B-cell-depleted T cells, or PBMCs.

Seattle's enrolled individuals joined amid active infection and were then monitored longitudinally. The germline V and J ends were trimmed by 3 bases and 4 bases, with 12 bases remaining between them. CDR1 MNHEY and CDR2 SMNVEV come from the germline V gene (reference sequence). The CDR3 totals 14 residues. The chain couples TRBV27 to TRBJ2-5, with D maybe TRBD2 (5 bases). The sample taken for sequencing was peripheral blood. This clonotype originated in a woman aged 30 to 39 with COVID-19, enrolled during active disease. The CDR3 loop reads CASSFLAEGETQYF. The CDR3 DNA reads as TGTGCCAGCAGTTTCTTGGCTGAGGGAGAGACCCAGTACTTC.